The following is a TCR beta chain sequence with its context. These data originate in a study of technical replicates of blood from a handful of donors. Using immunoSEQ multiplex PCR, the repertoire was profiled, and TCRdb retains in-frame clones only, with some absent. The sample consists of 76,000 or so clones, roughly 85% of them appearing once. This TCR was sampled from a human donor in good health. Some clones in this sample may be carry-over from other donors' samples. Specimen: PBMCs.

CDR3 sequence reads: CATSRAGGRTDTQYF. CDR3 coding DNA: TGTGCCACCAGCAGAGCAGGGGGCCGCACAGATACGCAGTATTTT. This rearrangement joins TRBV15 to TRBJ2-3, with 8 bases identical to TRBD1. The germline V gene encodes CDR1 LNHNV and CDR2 YYDKDF (reference sequence). Trimming removed 1 base from V and 1 base from J; junction bases left unmatched: 1. CDR3 length equals 15 residues.